These 29 T cell receptor beta chains came from one sample sequenced in a study of breast tumors, draining lymph nodes, adjacent tissues. One entry per CDR3 protein results from TCRdb running MiXCR on the multiplex PCR reads. The sample consists of 14,000 to 15,000 distinct CDR3 sequences, around 47% of them appearing once. Material for sequencing was tumor-adjacent breast tissue. The origin of the receptors is a female donor with breast cancer. Some clones in this sample may be carry-over from other donors' samples.

At least ten counts were recorded for this clonotype. This rearrangement joins TRBV28 to TRBJ2-3, with D perhaps matching TRBD2 (6 bases). Between the trimmed V and J ends, which lost 4 bases and 0 bases, there was a span of 11 bases. Germline loops: CDR1 MDHEN, CDR2 SYDVKM. The CDR3 length is 15 residues. DNA for the CDR3: TGTGCCAGCAGTTGGGACTTTACTAGCACAGATACGCAGTATTTT. Its protein product is CASSWDFTSTDTQYF.

The chain combines TRBV6-5 with TRBJ2-1; D remains ambiguous. V was trimmed by 6 bases and J by 2 bases, leaving 5 bases between them. The CDR3 loop spans 12 amino acids. Germline values: CDR1 MNHEY, CDR2 SVGAGI. The CDR3, as DNA: TGTGCCAGCAGGCCACCCTACAATGAGCAGTTCTTC. The encoded protein is CASRPPYNEQFF.

For this clonotype: One end of the junction fails to match germline, which may point to a read error. The chain carries TRBV6-5 and TRBJ2-2; TRBD2 matches at 11 bases. The CDR3 is 15 residues long. Germline V gene sequence: CDR1 MNHEY, CDR2 SVGAGI. CDR3 nucleotide sequence: TGTGCCAGCAGTGCGACTAGCGGGGTAACCGGGGAGCTGTTTTTC. It yields the protein CASSATSGVTGELFF.

V and J are TRBV30 and TRBJ1-2, with 10 positions matching TRBD1. V shed 4 bases and J 4 bases; nucleotides not matched to a gene: 9. Germline CDR1 is GTSNPN and CDR2 is SVGIG (reference sequence). The CDR3 length is 15 residues. In DNA, the CDR3 is TGTGCCTGGACTCCTAGGGACAGGGGAAGCTATGGCTACACCTTC. This translates into CAWTPRDRGSYGYTF. The full variable domain, its missing parts supplied by reference TRBV30 and TRBJ1-2, is SQTIHQWPATLVQPVGSPLSLECTVEGTSNPNLYWYRQAAGRGLQLLFYSVGIGQISSEVPQNLSASRPQDRQFILSSKKLLLSDSGFYLCAWTPRDRGSYGYTFGSGTRLTVV.

With respect to this clonotype: At one end the junction does not follow the germline gene, possibly because of a read error. This chain connects TRBV5-1 to TRBJ1-2, with TRBD1 matching over 7 bases. The CDR3 is made up of 13 amino acids. Germline V gives CDR1 SGHRS, CDR2 YFSETQ. CDR3: CASSLGQNYGYTF. The CDR3 DNA follows: TGTGCCAGCAGCTTGGGACAGAACTATGGCTACACCTTC.

The sample holds many counts of this clonotype. The chain couples TRBV5-5 to TRBJ2-5; weak D call: TRBD1 (6 bases). CDR1 and CDR2 from the germline V gene are SGHKS and YYEKEE (reference sequence). CDR3 length: 14 amino acids. The V and J ends lost 0 bases and 1 base respectively, with 7 bases between them. Here the CDR3 DNA reads TGTGCCAGCAGCTTGGGGACAGTCCAAGAGACCCAGTACTTC. It translates to CASSLGTVQETQYF.

This clonotype was seen many times. V gene TRBV2 combines with J gene TRBJ2-1; 13 nucleotides align to TRBD2. The CDR3 sequence is 17 residues long. Germline CDR1 reads SNHLY; CDR2 reads FYNNEI. Trimming took 5 bases from V and 9 from J; bases not matched to a gene: 13. CDR3 protein: CASSWTSGSGTSREQFF. The CDR3 bases are TGTGCCAGCAGTTGGACTAGCGGGAGTGGAACGTCACGTGAGCAGTTCTTC.

A word on this clonotype: A read error may explain this, as a much larger clone is one base away. This chain uses TRBV5-4 with TRBJ2-1; TRBD2 agrees at 7 bases. Germline CDR1 reads SGHNT; CDR2 reads YYREEE (reference sequence). The CDR3 has 13 residues. The CDR3 loop reads CVSRKGTTNEQFF. The CDR3, as DNA: TGTGTCAGCAGGAAAGGGACTACCAATGAGCAGTTCTTC.

V and J are TRBV18 and TRBJ1-6, with 8 positions matching TRBD1. Per germline, CDR1 KGHSH and CDR2 LQKENI. V was clipped by 8 bases and J by 6 bases; unmatched bases: 6. The CDR3 sequence is 14 residues long. The CDR3: CASRRTGINSPLHF. The CDR3, as DNA: TGTGCCAGCCGACGGACAGGGATTAATTCACCCCTCCACTTT. Full variable domain (missing parts from reference TRBV18 and TRBJ1-6): NAGVMQNPRHLVRRRGQEARLRCSPMKGHSHVYWYRQLPEEGLKFMVYLQKENIIDESGMPKERFSAEFPKEGPSILRIQQVVRGDSAAYFCASRRTGINSPLHFGNGTRLTVT.

This chain links TRBV25-1 with TRBJ1-2; D is perhaps TRBD1 (5 bases). Germline CDR1 reads MGHDK; CDR2 reads SYGVNS. Trimming removed 0 bases at V and 3 bases at J, with 11 bases between. CDR3 length: 15 residues. CDR3 protein: CASSEYGATHYGYTF. The CDR3 DNA reads TGTGCCAGCAGTGAATATGGGGCGACCCACTATGGCTACACCTTC.

This clonotype was seen at least ten times. The V gene is TRBV4-2, the J gene TRBJ2-5, with 13 bases identical to TRBD2. There are 16 residues in the CDR3. In germline, CDR1 is LGHNA, CDR2 YNFKEQ. Trimming cost V 6 bases and J 2 bases; bases outside gene matches: 6. The CDR3 loop is CASRTGTSGEQETQYF. CDR3 in DNA: TGTGCCAGCAGAACCGGGACTAGCGGGGAACAAGAGACCCAGTACTTC.

This clonotype was recorded at least ten times. The junction departs from germline at one end; a sequencing error may be responsible. The chain combines TRBV4-1 with TRBJ1-2; D perhaps matches TRBD1 (6 bases). CDR3 length equals 11 residues. The germline CDR1 and CDR2 sequences are MGHRA and YSYEKL. The CDR3 region has the DNA TGCGCCTCGGCCGGGGGCCATGGCTACGCCTTC. Its protein product is CASAGGHGYAF.

This clonotype was seen repeatedly, ten times or more. The chain joins TRBV4-1 to TRBJ2-1; possibly TRBD1 for D (5 bases). Per germline, CDR1 MGHRA and CDR2 YSYEKL. Deletions cut 0 bases from V and 4 bases from J, with 10 bases between. This CDR3 comprises 15 residues. CDR3 in DNA: TGCGCCAGCAGCCAAGATCGTCAGGGTTACAATGAGCAGTTCTTC. It codes for CASSQDRQGYNEQFF.

This clonotype was seen at least ten times. The chain joins TRBV6-2 or TRBV6-3 to TRBJ2-3; TRBD1 agrees at 8 bases. There are 14 residues in the CDR3. With 5 bases clipped from V and 3 bases from J, the junction kept 4 bases outside the gene matches. Germline V lookup: CDR1 MNHEY, CDR2 SVGEGT. In DNA, the CDR3 is TGTGCCAGCAGTCCCGGACAGGGAACAGATACGCAGTATTTT. The encoded protein is CASSPGQGTDTQYF.

This clonotype is categorized as medium-sized (0.01 to 0.1%). The genes are TRBV7-9 and TRBJ2-1, with TRBD2 identical over 11 bases. Germline assignment: CDR1 SEHNR and CDR2 FQNEAQ (reference sequence). The CDR3 spans 15 residues. Trimming at V came to 2 bases and at J to 6 bases, leaving 3 bases not matched to a gene. CDR3 sequence reads: CASSLPLAGVNEQFF. The CDR3 DNA is TGTGCCAGCAGCTTACCACTAGCGGGGGTCAATGAGCAGTTCTTC.

This clonotype was observed many times. The chain recombines TRBV6-2 or TRBV6-3 with TRBJ2-5; tentative D call: TRBD1 (6 bases). The ends were cut back, 4 bases at V and 1 base at J, with 34 bases in the middle. Germline-derived CDR1 and CDR2 are MNHEY and SVGEGT. The CDR3 extends over 22 amino acids. CDR3 amino acids: CASSCPHDSRDTIMLSQETQYF. CDR3 sequence (DNA): TGTGCCAGCAGTTGCCCCCACGACAGTCGGGACACCATCATGCTGAGCCAAGAGACCCAGTACTTC.

At least ten counts were recorded for this clonotype. J is TRBJ2-3 and V is TRBV19; 9 bases are a match to TRBD1. Germline CDR1 LNHDA, CDR2 SQIVND (reference sequence). CDR3 length: 18 amino acids. Trimming removed 0 bases from V and 4 bases from J; junction bases left unmatched: 11. The CDR3 region has the DNA TGTGCCAGTAGTATAGATTGGGCAGTAGGGACAGGGCCAGATACGCAGTATTTT. Its translation: CASSIDWAVGTGPDTQYF. Using reference TRBV19 and TRBJ2-3 for the parts outside the CDR3, the full variable domain is DGGITQSPKYLFRKEGQNVTLSCEQNLNHDAMYWYRQDPGQGLRLIYYSQIVNDFQKGDIAEGYSVSREKKESFPLTVTSAQKNPTAFYLCASSIDWAVGTGPDTQYFGPGTRLTVL.

This clonotype appeared many times. This may be a read error, as it is one base from a much larger clone. V gene TRBV20-1 combines with J gene TRBJ1-2; 10 bases line up with TRBD1. This CDR3 has 12 amino acids. CDR1 DFQATT and CDR2 SNEGSKA come from the germline V gene (reference sequence). J was trimmed by 6 bases and V by 7 bases; bases with no gene match: 5. The CDR3, as DNA: TGCAGTGGTGACAGGGGGCGGAATGGCTACACCTTC. Its translation: CSGDRGRNGYTF.

A remark on this clonotype: One junction end does not reproduce the germline sequence, and a read error may be involved. The chain uses TRBV9 and TRBJ1-2; 12 bases are a match to TRBD1. This CDR3 contains 15 residues. CDR1 is SGDLS, CDR2 YYNGEE, per germline. This CDR3 is CASSVGTGGNYGSTF. CDR3 in DNA: TGTGCCAGCAGCGTTGGGACAGGGGGCAACTATGGCTCCACCTTC.

The rearrangement joins TRBV25-1 to TRBJ1-4; perhaps TRBD1 as D (6 bases). The germline CDR1 and CDR2 sequences are MGHDK and SYGVNS. The CDR3 consists of 15 residues. The V and J ends lost 2 bases and 5 bases respectively, with 12 bases between them. The CDR3 is CASSEPVTGNEKLFF. The CDR3 DNA reads TGTGCCAGCAGTGAACCCGTAACAGGGAATGAAAAACTGTTTTTT.

The genes are TRBV2 and TRBJ2-7; TRBD2 aligns across 14 bases. This CDR3 has 16 amino acids. Trimming cost V 5 bases and J 3 bases; bases outside gene matches: 6. Germline V gene sequence: CDR1 SNHLY, CDR2 FYNNEI. This chain's CDR3 is CASSWTSGRKSYEQYF. The CDR3, as DNA: TGTGCCAGCAGTTGGACTAGCGGGAGGAAAAGCTACGAGCAGTACTTC.

This clonotype was found many times. The chain uses TRBV28 and TRBJ1-6, with D unclear. This CDR3 region has 15 residues. V was shortened by 8 bases and J by 4 bases, with 15 bases between the two germline ends. Looked up from germline, CDR1 is MDHEN and CDR2 is SYDVKM. The CDR3: CASDEEGGYNSPLHF. The CDR3 region has the DNA TGTGCCAGCGACGAAGAGGGAGGGTATAATTCACCCCTCCACTTT. Supplemented by reference TRBV28 and TRBJ1-6, the full variable domain reads DVKVTQSSRYLVKRTGEKVFLECVQDMDHENMFWYRQDPGLGLRLIYFSYDVKMKEKGDIPEGYSVSREKKERFSLILESASTNQTSMYLCASDEEGGYNSPLHFGNGTRLTVT.

The V call is TRBV12-3 or TRBV12-4, the J call TRBJ2-7, with D tentatively TRBD1 (6 bases). The CDR3 runs 14 residues. V lost 4 bases and J 1 base, leaving 11 bases between the germline ends. CDR3 nucleotides: TGTGCCAGCAGTTCGCACGGGACATCCTACGAGCAGTACTTC. Amino acid sequence: CASSSHGTSYEQYF.

By frequency in the sample, this clonotype is medium-sized. J is TRBJ2-3 and V is TRBV6-6; 10 positions match TRBD2. The J segment lost 4 bases and the V segment lost 6 bases, leaving 7 bases of the junction unmatched. In germline, CDR1 is MNHNY, CDR2 SVGAGI (reference sequence). The CDR3 runs to 15 residues. Here the CDR3 reads CASSRAGGPADTQYF. In DNA, the CDR3 is TGTGCCAGCAGCAGAGCGGGGGGGCCGGCAGATACGCAGTATTTT.

Within the sample, this clonotype is medium-sized (0.01 to 0.1%). This chain links TRBV30 with TRBJ2-2; no definite D call. The germline V gene has CDR1 GTSNPN and CDR2 SVGIG (reference sequence). Trimming took off 4 bases at V and 2 bases at J, with 2 bases between the two ends. The CDR3 runs to 11 residues. CDR3 nucleotides: TGTGCCTGGAAAAACACCGGGGAGCTGTTTTTT. This translates into CAWKNTGELFF.

V usage is TRBV20-1 and J usage is TRBJ1-4; TRBD1 might be the D (5 bases). In germline, CDR1 is DFQATT, CDR2 SNEGSKA (reference sequence). The CDR3 is 13 amino acids. Trimming shortened V by 3 bases and J by 8 bases, and 13 bases separated the two germline ends. In DNA, the CDR3 is TGCAGTGCTAGTTCCAGGGTCGAAGAAAAACTGTTTTTT. This gives the protein CSASSRVEEKLFF.

In its sample, this clonotype was seen many times. This chain uses TRBV6-5 with TRBJ2-7; 10 nucleotides align to TRBD2. CDR1 MNHEY and CDR2 SVGAGI come from the germline V gene. The CDR3 is 16 amino acids. V lost 0 bases to trimming and J lost 3 bases; unmatched junction nucleotides: 5. The CDR3 DNA follows: TGTGCCAGCAGTTACTCGATAACTAGCGGGGTCTACGAGCAGTACTTC. Its translation is CASSYSITSGVYEQYF.

In this sample, this clonotype is medium-sized. This chain connects TRBV5-1 to TRBJ2-3; D remains ambiguous. Trimming left V 5 bases short and J 2 bases short, with 9 bases between. The V gene's germline CDR1 is SGHRS and CDR2 YFSETQ. CDR3 length: 13 amino acids. CDR3 region: CASSSGNTDTQYF. CDR3 sequence (DNA): TGCGCCAGCAGTTCTGGCAACACAGATACGCAGTATTTT.

With regard to this clonotype: The conserved final phenylalanine or tryptophan is absent from the CDR3, which likely points to a read error. The DNA is left out, because the CDR3 cannot be placed on it with certainty; the CDR3 is given as TCRdb lists it. The chain has TRBV5-6 and TRBJ1-6; the D segment call TRBD1 is taken from the table without a DNA check. Per the germline V gene, CDR1 is SGHDT and CDR2 is YYEEEE. Inclusive of both ends, the CDR3 amounts to 9 amino acids. This CDR3 is CASSFWGLS.